Sequencing of this T cell receptor (beta chain) was carried out in a study of shared clonotypes between healthy human individuals. Germline-derived CDR1 and CDR2 are SSHAT and FNYEAQ (reference sequence). The V end lost 1 base, the J end lost 8 bases, and 18 bases lay between the germline ends. CDR3 length: 16 amino acids. The assay was carried out at the deep level. The data were produced by immunoSEQ multiplex PCR, yet TCRdb's version contains in-frame clones alone and is incomplete. Of millions of clones listed, 85% to 95% are singletons. The sample holds one count of this clone. The sample consisted of naive CD4+ T cells from PBMCs. The subset was: CD45RA+ positively selected. This chain uses TRBV7-7 with TRBJ1-5, with unresolved D. The TCR originated in a man between 18 and 35 years old in good health. Some clones in this sample may be carry-over from other donors' samples. The CDR3 region has the DNA TGTGCCAGCAGCTTAGTCGCAGTAGGAGAGGTCGAGCCCCAGCATTTT. Its protein product is CASSLVAVGEVEPQHF.